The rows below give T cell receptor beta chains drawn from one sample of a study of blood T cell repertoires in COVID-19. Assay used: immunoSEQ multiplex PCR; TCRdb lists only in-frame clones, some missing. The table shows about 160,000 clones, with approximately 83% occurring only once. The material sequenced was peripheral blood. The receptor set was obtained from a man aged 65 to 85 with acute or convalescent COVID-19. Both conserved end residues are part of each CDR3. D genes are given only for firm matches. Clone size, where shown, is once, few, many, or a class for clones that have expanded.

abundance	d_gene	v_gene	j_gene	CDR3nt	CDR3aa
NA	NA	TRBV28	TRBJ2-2	TGTGCCAGCAGTCCCCTGGGAGTGACGAGGGTGAACACCGGGGAGCTGTTTTTT	CASSPLGVTRVNTGELFF
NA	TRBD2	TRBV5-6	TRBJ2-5	TGTGCCAGCAGCTTTTCCGTACTAGCGGGATTGGAGACCCAGTACTTC	CASSFSVLAGLETQYF
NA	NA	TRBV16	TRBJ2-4	TGTGCCAGCAGCGCAGCGAGCGGGTGGGACATTCAGTACTTC	CASSAASGWDIQYF
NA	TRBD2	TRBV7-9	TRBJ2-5	TGTGCCAGCAGCGGACTAGCGGCCAAGGGGGAGACCCAGTACTTC	CASSGLAAKGETQYF
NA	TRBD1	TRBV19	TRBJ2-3	TGTGCCAGCAGTAAGGCCGGGACAGCTAGCACAGATACGCAGTATTTT	CASSKAGTASTDTQYF
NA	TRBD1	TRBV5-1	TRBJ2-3	TGCGCCAGCGGACAGGGTCTCACAGATACGCAGTATTTT	CASGQGLTDTQYF
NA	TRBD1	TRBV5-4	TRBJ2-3	TGTGCCAGCAGCTCCGGGACAGGGGCGGGATACACAGATACGCAGTATTTT	CASSSGTGAGYTDTQYF
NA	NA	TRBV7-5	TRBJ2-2	TGTGCCAGAACCCTCCGGGACAGGGGGCAGGGCGGGGAGCTGTTTTTT	CARTLRDRGQGGELFF
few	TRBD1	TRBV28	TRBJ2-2	TGTGCCAGCAGTTTGACAGGGTACACCGGGGAGCTGTTTTTT	CASSLTGYTGELFF
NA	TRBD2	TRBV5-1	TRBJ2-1	TGCGCCAGCAGTAACGGACTAGCGGGACCTTCCTACAATGAGCAGTTCTTC	CASSNGLAGPSYNEQFF
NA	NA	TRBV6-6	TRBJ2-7	TGTGCCAGCACCTCCTTCTACGAGCAGTACTTC	CASTSFYEQYF
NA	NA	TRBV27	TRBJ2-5	TGTGCCAGCAGTTTATCAGGGGTGATAGAGACCCAGTACTTC	CASSLSGVIETQYF
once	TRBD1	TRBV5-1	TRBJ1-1	TGCGCCAGCAGCTTGGTCGGCGGACAGGGGGGAATGGGCACTGAAGCTTTCTTT	CASSLVGGQGGMGTEAFF
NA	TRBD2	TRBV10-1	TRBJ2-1	TGCGCCAGCAGTCCCCCCGGGACTACCCACTACAATGAGCAGTTCTTC	CASSPPGTTHYNEQFF
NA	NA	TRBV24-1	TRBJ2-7	TGTGCCACCGGTGATTTCGGAGGGACAGAGACCTACGAGCAGTACTTC	CATGDFGGTETYEQYF
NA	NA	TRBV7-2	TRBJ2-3	TGTGCCAGCACCTACAGGATTGGGACAGATACGCAGTATTTT	CASTYRIGTDTQYF
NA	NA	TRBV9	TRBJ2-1	TGTGCCAGCAGCGTAGTCGGTAGCTCCTACAATGAGCAGTTCTTC	CASSVVGSSYNEQFF
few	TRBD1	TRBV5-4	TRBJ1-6	TGTGCCAGCAGCTCGTTAGGACAGGGGGCGAATTCACCCCTCCACTTT	CASSSLGQGANSPLHF
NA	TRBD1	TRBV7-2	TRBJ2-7	TGTGCCAGCAGCTTAGAGAGGGGGCACGAGCAGTACTTC	CASSLERGHEQYF
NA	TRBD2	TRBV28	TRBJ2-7	TGTGCCAGCAGTTTAATGGCTAGCGGGAGGTACGAGCAGTACTTC	CASSLMASGRYEQYF
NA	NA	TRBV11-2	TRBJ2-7	TGTGCCAGCAGCCAAGCTGGCTACGAGCAGTACTTC	CASSQAGYEQYF
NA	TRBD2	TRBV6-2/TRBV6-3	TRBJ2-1	TGTGCCAGCAGTCCGGGAGGCAATGAGCAGTTCTTC	CASSPGGNEQFF
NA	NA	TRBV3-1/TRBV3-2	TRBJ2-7	TGTGCCAGCAGCCAAGTAGCGCGAAGCTCCTACGAGCAGTACTTC	CASSQVARSSYEQYF
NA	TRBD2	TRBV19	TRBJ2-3	TGTGCCAGTAGTCCGGCAAAACTAGCGGGCACAGATACGCAGTATTTT	CASSPAKLAGTDTQYF
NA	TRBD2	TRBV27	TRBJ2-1	TGTGCCAGCAGTTGGGTAGCGGGAGTGCATGGGAATGAGCAGTTCTTC	CASSWVAGVHGNEQFF
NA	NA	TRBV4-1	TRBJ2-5	TGCGCCAGCAGCCAAGATTGGGCCAGGGGAGAGACCCAGTACTTC	CASSQDWARGETQYF
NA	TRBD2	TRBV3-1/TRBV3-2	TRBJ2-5	TGTGCCAGCAGCCAAGTAGCGGGAAGCGAGACCCAGTACTTC	CASSQVAGSETQYF
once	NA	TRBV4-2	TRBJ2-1	TGTGCCAGCAGCCAAGATCTACTTAACAATGAGCAGTTCTTC	CASSQDLLNNEQFF
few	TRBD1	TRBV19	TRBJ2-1	TGTGCCAGTAGTATAGATGCCGGGACAGGGAGCTACAATGAGCAGTTCTTC	CASSIDAGTGSYNEQFF
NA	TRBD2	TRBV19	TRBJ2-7	TGTGCCAGTAGTATGGGAGGGGCTGGCGAGCAGTACTTC	CASSMGGAGEQYF
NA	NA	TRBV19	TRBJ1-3	TGTGCCAGTAGTGCTAAGACTCCCGCCTCTGGAAACACCATATATTTT	CASSAKTPASGNTIYF